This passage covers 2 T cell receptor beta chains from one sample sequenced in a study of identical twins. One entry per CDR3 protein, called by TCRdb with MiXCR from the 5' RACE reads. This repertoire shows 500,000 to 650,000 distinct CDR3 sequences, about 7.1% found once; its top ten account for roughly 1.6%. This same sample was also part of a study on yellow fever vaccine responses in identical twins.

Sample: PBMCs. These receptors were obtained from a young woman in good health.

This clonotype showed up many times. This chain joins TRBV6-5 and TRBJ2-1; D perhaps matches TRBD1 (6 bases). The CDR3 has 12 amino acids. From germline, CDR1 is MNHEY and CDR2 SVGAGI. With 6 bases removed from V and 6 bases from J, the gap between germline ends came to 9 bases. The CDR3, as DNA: TGTGCCAGCAGCCCGGACAGCAATGAGCAGTTCTTC. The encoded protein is CASSPDSNEQFF.

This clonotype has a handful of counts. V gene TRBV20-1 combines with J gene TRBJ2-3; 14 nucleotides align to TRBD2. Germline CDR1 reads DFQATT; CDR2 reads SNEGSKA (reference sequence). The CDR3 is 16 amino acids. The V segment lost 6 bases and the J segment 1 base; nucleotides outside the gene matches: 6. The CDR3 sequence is CSAAGTSGSGTDTQYF. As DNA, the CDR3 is TGCAGTGCCGCAGGGACTAGCGGGAGCGGCACAGATACGCAGTATTTT.